This TCR beta chain was sequenced during a study of T cell repertoires in cytomegalovirus infection. The study's findings and limits: CMV carriers having the relevant HLA were flagged by cumulative public TCR beta family frequency. The response measured ex vivo was dominated by TCR beta clonotypes (HLA-C-restricted and CMV-specific).

To note about this clonotype: The antigen remains unidentified.

TCRdb re-analysed the reads in MiXCR, keeping a single row per CDR3 protein. Of 300,000 to 400,000 distinct CDR3 sequences listed, about 29% are singletons. The TCR was taken from a human donor in good health (CMV status not recorded). Some clones in this sample may be carry-over from other donors' samples. The source material was cultured PBMCs, sampled from culture after CMV antigen stimulation.

CDR3 coding DNA: TGTGCCAGCAGCTTAGACAGGGGGCGGGTCGGGGGCTACACCTTC. Residues: CASSLDRGRVGGYTF. This rearrangement joins TRBV7-2 to TRBJ1-2; TRBD1 aligns across 9 bases. CDR3 length: 15 residues. Germline V gene lookup returns CDR1 SGHTA and CDR2 FQGNSA. Trimming took 1 base from V and 8 from J; bases not matched to a gene: 8.